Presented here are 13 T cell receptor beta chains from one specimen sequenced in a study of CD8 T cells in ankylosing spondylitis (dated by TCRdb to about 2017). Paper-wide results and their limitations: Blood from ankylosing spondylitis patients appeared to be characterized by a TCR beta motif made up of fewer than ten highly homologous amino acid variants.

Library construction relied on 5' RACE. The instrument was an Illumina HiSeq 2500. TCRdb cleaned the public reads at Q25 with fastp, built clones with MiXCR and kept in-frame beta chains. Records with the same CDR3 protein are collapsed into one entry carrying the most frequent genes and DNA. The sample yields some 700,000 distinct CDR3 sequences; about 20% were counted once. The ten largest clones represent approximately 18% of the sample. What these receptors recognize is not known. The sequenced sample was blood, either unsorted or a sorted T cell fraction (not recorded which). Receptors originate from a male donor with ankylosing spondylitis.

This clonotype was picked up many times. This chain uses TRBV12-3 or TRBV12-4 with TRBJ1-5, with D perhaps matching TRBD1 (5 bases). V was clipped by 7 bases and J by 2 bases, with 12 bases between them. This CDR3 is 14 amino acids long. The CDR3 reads CASNSGPGNQPQHF. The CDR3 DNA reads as TGTGCCAGCAATTCGGGACCGGGCAATCAGCCCCAGCATTTT.

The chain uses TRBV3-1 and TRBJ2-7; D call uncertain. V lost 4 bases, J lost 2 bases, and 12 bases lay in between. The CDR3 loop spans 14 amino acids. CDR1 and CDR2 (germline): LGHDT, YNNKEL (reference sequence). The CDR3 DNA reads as TGTGCCAGCAGCCTCTACTGGGGTCCCTACGAGCAGTACTTC. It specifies CASSLYWGPYEQYF.

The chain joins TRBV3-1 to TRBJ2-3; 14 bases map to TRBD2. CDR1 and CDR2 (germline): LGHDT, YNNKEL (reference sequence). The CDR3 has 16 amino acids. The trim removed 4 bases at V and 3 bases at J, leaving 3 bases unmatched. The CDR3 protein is CASSRRTSGGTDTQYF. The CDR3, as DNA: TGTGCCAGCAGCCGACGGACTAGCGGGGGGACAGATACGCAGTATTTT.

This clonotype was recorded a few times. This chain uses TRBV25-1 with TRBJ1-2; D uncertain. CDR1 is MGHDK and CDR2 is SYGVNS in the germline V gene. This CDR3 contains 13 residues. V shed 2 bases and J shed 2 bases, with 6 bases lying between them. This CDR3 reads CASSEGKNYGYTF. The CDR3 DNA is TGTGCCAGCAGTGAAGGGAAGAACTATGGCTACACCTTC.

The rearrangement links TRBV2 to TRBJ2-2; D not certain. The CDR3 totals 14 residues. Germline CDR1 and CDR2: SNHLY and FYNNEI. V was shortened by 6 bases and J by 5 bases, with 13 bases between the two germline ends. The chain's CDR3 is CASSGRRVTGELFF. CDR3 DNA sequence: TGTGCCAGCAGCGGCAGAAGGGTTACCGGGGAGCTGTTTTTT.

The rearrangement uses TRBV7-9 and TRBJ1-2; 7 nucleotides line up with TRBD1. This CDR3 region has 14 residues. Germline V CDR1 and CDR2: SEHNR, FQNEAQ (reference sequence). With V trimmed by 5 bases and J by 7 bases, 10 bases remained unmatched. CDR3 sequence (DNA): TGTGCCAGCAGCCCAGATGACAGGGTGGCTGGCTACACCTTC. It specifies CASSPDDRVAGYTF.

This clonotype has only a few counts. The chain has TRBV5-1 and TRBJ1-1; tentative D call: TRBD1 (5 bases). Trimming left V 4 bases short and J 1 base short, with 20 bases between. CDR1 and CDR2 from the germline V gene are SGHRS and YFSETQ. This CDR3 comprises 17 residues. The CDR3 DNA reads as TGCGCCAGCAGCGGGGGGGACGGCAACCCGAAGAACACTGAAGCTTTCTTT. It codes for CASSGGDGNPKNTEAFF.

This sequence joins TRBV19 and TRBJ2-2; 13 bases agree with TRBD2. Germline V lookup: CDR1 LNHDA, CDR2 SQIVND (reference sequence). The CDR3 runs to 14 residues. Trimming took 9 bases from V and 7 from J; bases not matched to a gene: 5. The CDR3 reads CASQLAGGHGELFF. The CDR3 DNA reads TGTGCCAGCCAACTAGCGGGAGGGCACGGGGAGCTGTTTTTT.

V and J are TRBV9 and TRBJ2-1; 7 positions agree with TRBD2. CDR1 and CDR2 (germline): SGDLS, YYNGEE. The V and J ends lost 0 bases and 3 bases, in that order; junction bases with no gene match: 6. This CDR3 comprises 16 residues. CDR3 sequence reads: CASSVVASGGYNEQFF. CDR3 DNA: TGTGCCAGCAGCGTAGTGGCTAGCGGAGGCTACAATGAGCAGTTCTTC.

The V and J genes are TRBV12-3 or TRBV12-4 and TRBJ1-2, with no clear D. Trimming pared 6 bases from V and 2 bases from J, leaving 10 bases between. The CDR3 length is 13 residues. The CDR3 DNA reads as TGTGCCAGCAGAAAGGACGGGAACTATGGCTACACCTTC. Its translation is CASRKDGNYGYTF.

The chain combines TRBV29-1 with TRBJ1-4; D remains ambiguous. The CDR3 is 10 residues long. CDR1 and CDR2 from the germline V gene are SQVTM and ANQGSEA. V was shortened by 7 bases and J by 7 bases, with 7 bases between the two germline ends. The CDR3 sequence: CSAYGEKLFF. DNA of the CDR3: TGCAGCGCATACGGTGAAAAACTGTTTTTT.

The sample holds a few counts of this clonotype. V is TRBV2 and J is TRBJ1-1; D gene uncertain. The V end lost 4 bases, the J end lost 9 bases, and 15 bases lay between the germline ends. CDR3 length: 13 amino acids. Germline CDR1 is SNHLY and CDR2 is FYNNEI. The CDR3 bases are TGTGCCAGCAGTGCCCTGAGAGACCCCCAAGCTTTCTTT. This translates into CASSALRDPQAFF.

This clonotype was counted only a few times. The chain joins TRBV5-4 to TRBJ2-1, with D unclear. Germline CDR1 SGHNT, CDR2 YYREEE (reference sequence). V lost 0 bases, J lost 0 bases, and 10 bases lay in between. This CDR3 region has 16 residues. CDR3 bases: TGTGCCAGCAGCTTGGGGGCTACTGGCTCCTACAATGAGCAGTTCTTC. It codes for CASSLGATGSYNEQFF.